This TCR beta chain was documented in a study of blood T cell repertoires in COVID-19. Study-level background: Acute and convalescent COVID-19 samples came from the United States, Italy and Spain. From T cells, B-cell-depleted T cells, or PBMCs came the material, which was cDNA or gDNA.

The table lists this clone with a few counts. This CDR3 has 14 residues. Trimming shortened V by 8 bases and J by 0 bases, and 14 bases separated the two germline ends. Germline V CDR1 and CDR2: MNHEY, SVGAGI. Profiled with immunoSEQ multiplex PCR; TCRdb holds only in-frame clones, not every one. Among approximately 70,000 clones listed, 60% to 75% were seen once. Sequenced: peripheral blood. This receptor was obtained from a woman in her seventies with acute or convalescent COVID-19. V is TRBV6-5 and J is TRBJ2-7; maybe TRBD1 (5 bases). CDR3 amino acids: CASRVGPTSYEQYF. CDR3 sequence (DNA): TGTGCCAGCCGAGTGGGGCCGACCTCCTACGAGCAGTACTTC.